What follows is one T cell receptor (beta chain) and its context. Its antigen is still unknown. The source of the sample is a study of T-cell memory formation after mild COVID-19. Whole-study results and caveats: The pre-infection memory compartment contained some responding clones, suggesting cross-reactive memory joined.

Germline trimming cut 5 bases from V and 4 bases from J; bases unmatched to any gene: 10. This CDR3 has 17 residues. Each CDR3 protein is one row after TCRdb ran MiXCR on the 5' RACE reads. This sample yields tens of thousands of distinct CDR3 sequences, of which roughly a tenth are seen a single time; about an eighth belongs to the top ten. This TCR was recovered from an adult woman who had mild COVID-19 (a few samples of this study predate the infection). Cell type and time point are not known. The sample taken for sequencing was PBMCs or a T cell subset sorted from them (not recorded which). The chain couples TRBV12-3 or TRBV12-4 to TRBJ2-2; 10 nucleotides match TRBD1. DNA of the CDR3: TGTGCCAGCAGTGGATTAACCGGGACAGGGGTCACCGGGGAGCTGTTTTTT. This translates into CASSGLTGTGVTGELFF.